A selection of T cell receptor beta chains follows, all from one sample in a study of T cells in Graves' hyperthyroidism and ophthalmopathy. TCRdb reprocessed the multiplex PCR reads with MiXCR, giving one entry per CDR3 protein. The table records 550,000 to 800,000 distinct CDR3 sequences, roughly 17% of them present only once. Sequenced: blood. The origin of the receptors is a man aged 45-60 years with Graves' hyperthyroidism. CDR3s include the opening cysteine and the closing phenylalanine or tryptophan. The D gene is left open where the match is weak. Clone size, where shown, is once, few, many, or a class for clones that have expanded.

clone size,D gene,V gene,J gene,CDR3 protein,CDR3 DNA
many,TRBD2,TRBV6-1,TRBJ2-1,CASSPSAGAADEQFF,TGTGCCAGCAGTCCATCAGCGGGAGCTGCGGATGAGCAGTTCTTC
many,TRBD2,TRBV28,TRBJ2-5,CASSPITSGILETQYF,TGTGCCAGCAGTCCAATAACTAGCGGGATTCTAGAGACCCAGTACTTC
few,TRBD2,TRBV7-6,TRBJ2-2,CASSLPTSGRRVTGELFF,TGTGCCAGCAGCTTACCCACTAGCGGGAGAAGAGTCACCGGGGAGCTGTTTTTT
once,-,TRBV12-3/TRBV12-4,TRBJ1-4,CASSSDRQGEKLFF,TGTGCAAGCAGTTCAGACAGGCAGGGTGAAAAACTGTTTTTT
few,TRBD2,TRBV5-6,TRBJ2-7,CASSLSSGTSEQYF,TGTGCCAGCAGCTTGTCTAGCGGGACGAGCGAGCAGTACTTC
few,-,TRBV15,TRBJ1-5,CATSGGGVNNQPQHF,TGTGCCACCAGCGGGGGGGGGGTCAACAATCAGCCCCAGCATTTT
once,TRBD2,TRBV7-8,TRBJ2-7,CASSSPTGGREWDEQYF,TGTGCCAGCAGCTCTCCAACAGGTGGGCGGGAGTGGGACGAGCAGTACTTC
few,-,TRBV3-1,TRBJ1-2,CASSPRGAGGYTF,TGTGCCAGCAGCCCGCGAGGGGCGGGTGGCTACACCTTC
-,TRBD2,TRBV7-3,TRBJ2-1,CASSSARTSGRIGEQFF,TGTGCCAGCAGCTCGGCCCGGACTAGCGGGAGGATCGGTGAGCAGTTCTTC
-,-,TRBV20-1,TRBJ1-2,CSAKRPVQKNYGYTF,TGCAGTGCTAAGAGGCCAGTGCAAAAAAACTATGGCTACACCTTC
many,-,TRBV12-3/TRBV12-4,TRBJ2-7,CASSLTETVAYEQYF,TGTGCCAGCAGTTTAACCGAAACCGTTGCCTACGAGCAGTACTTC
many,-,TRBV18,TRBJ2-1,CASSRENEQFF,TGTGCCAGCAGTCGGGAGAATGAGCAGTTCTTC
many,-,TRBV5-1,TRBJ2-3,CASSLYLGTSTDTQYF,TGCGCCAGCAGCTTGTACCTTGGGACTAGCACAGATACGCAGTATTTT
many,-,TRBV19,TRBJ1-2,CASISRGSNYGYTF,TGTGCCAGTATCTCGAGAGGTTCTAACTATGGCTACACCTTC
few,TRBD1,TRBV18,TRBJ1-2,CASSRWDSNYGYTF,TGTGCCAGCTCACGATGGGACAGTAACTATGGCTACACCTTC
many,-,TRBV12-3/TRBV12-4,TRBJ2-5,CASGPEDQETQYF,TGTGCCAGCGGGCCCGAAGACCAAGAGACCCAGTACTTC
many,-,TRBV7-2,TRBJ2-4,CASSPGAQVKNIQYF,TGTGCCAGCAGCCCGGGGGCCCAGGTCAAAAACATTCAGTACTTC
-,TRBD2,TRBV5-1,TRBJ2-3,CAISSPPLRGSLVNTQYF,TGCGCCATCAGCTCCCCCCCACTGCGCGGGAGCTTGGTTAATACGCAGTATTTT
-,TRBD2,TRBV9,TRBJ2-1,CASSVEASGSDEQFF,TGTGCCAGCAGCGTAGAGGCTAGCGGGAGTGATGAGCAGTTCTTC
many,-,TRBV18,TRBJ2-7,CASSPGGGEQYF,TGTGCCAGCTCACCAGGGGGTGGCGAGCAGTACTTC
many,-,TRBV7-2,TRBJ1-4,CASSLETNEKLFF,TGTGCCAGCAGCTTAGAAACGAATGAAAAACTGTTTTTT
-,-,TRBV27,TRBJ2-7,CASSSPDKFYEQYF,TGTGCCAGCAGTTCCCCGGACAAGTTCTACGAGCAGTACTTC
many,-,TRBV29-1,TRBJ2-5,CSALKWLQHVETQYF,TGCAGCGCTCTAAAATGGCTACAACATGTAGAGACCCAGTACTTC